Below are 5 T cell receptor beta chains sequenced from a single sample in a study of blood T cell repertoires in COVID-19. Data came from immunoSEQ multiplex PCR; TCRdb stores just in-frame clones and leaves some out. The sample carries roughly 410,000 clones, about 87% recorded once. Sequencing used peripheral blood. The receptor source for this set is a woman in her sixties or seventies with COVID-19, enrolled during active disease.

The chain uses TRBV2 and TRBJ2-3, with 10 positions matching TRBD1. Germline CDR1 reads SNHLY; CDR2 reads FYNNEI. Trimming took 3 bases from V and 5 from J; bases not matched to a gene: 8. The CDR3 sequence is 16 residues long. The CDR3 nucleotides read TGTGCCAGCAGTGACATCGGGACAGGGGTGGAAGATACGCAGTATTTT. Its translation is CASSDIGTGVEDTQYF.

Remarks on this clone: In the same sample, other DNA sequences code for this CDR3. J is TRBJ1-1 and V is TRBV3-1 (or the pseudogene TRBV3-2); D might be TRBD1 (5 bases). CDR1 is LGHDT, CDR2 YNNKEL, per germline (reference sequence). This CDR3 region has 13 residues. With 4 bases removed from V and 1 base from J, the gap between germline ends came to 7 bases. The CDR3: CASSPGQNTEAFF. CDR3 DNA sequence: TGTGCCAGCAGCCCTGGACAGAACACTGAAGCTTTCTTT.

The chain couples TRBV5-6 to TRBJ2-5; 7 nucleotides agree with TRBD1. With 1 base clipped from V and 5 bases from J, the junction kept 5 bases outside the gene matches. This CDR3 is 14 amino acids long. The germline gives CDR1 SGHDT, CDR2 YYEEEE. In DNA, the CDR3 is TGTGCCAGCAGCTTGTCGACAGGGATCGAGACCCAGTACTTC. This codes for CASSLSTGIETQYF. The entire variable domain, with the rest obtained from reference TRBV5-6 and TRBJ2-5, is as follows: DAGVTQSPTHLIKTRGQQVTLRCSPKSGHDTVSWYQQALGQGPQFIFQYYEEEERQRGNFPDRFSGHQFPNYSSELNVNALLLGDSALYLCASSLSTGIETQYFGPGTRLLVL.

The V and J genes are TRBV28 and TRBJ1-5; a possible D gene is TRBD1 (5 bases). CDR1 and CDR2 (germline): MDHEN, SYDVKM. Deletions cut 1 base from V and 0 bases from J, with 13 bases between. This CDR3 region has 17 residues. The chain's CDR3 is CASSLFSGDYSNQPQHF. The DNA of the CDR3 is TGTGCCAGCAGTTTATTTTCGGGGGATTATAGCAATCAGCCCCAGCATTTT.

This chain joins TRBV27 and TRBJ1-1, with D perhaps matching TRBD1 (5 bases). Trimming removed 6 bases at V and 1 base at J, with 15 bases between. The CDR3 consists of 15 residues. CDR1 and CDR2 (germline): MNHEY, SMNVEV (reference sequence). CDR3 protein: CASRLGGLQNTEAFF. CDR3 bases: TGTGCCAGCAGGCTCGGGGGTCTCCAGAACACTGAAGCTTTCTTT.